One and the same sample provided the 8 T cell receptor beta chains below, sequenced in a study of T-cell reconstitution after alpha-beta-depleted transplantation in children. Molecular barcoding with unique molecular identifiers was used for the TCRbeta library. Each CDR3 protein gets one entry after TCRdb re-called the PCR reads with MiXCR. The sample has hundreds of thousands of distinct CDR3 sequences; about 12% are singletons. This sample comprised PBMCs, obtained before TCRalphabeta/CD19-depleted stem cell transplant. These receptors all come from a girl aged 2-10 years with congenital amegakaryocytic thrombocytopenia, due to receive a stem cell transplant.

The genes are TRBV14 and TRBJ1-6; no firm D call. The CDR3 has 14 residues. Germline loops: CDR1 SGHDN, CDR2 FVKESK. Trimming left V 2 bases short and J 6 bases short, with 8 bases between. CDR3 amino acids: CASSQWWGNSPLHF. In DNA form, the CDR3 reads TGTGCCAGCAGCCAATGGTGGGGTAATTCACCCCTCCACTTT.

This clonotype was recorded at least ten times. The CDR3 DNA reads TGTGCCAGCAGCTTAAGCTCCTACGAGCAGTACTTC. Amino acid sequence: CASSLSSYEQYF. The chain carries TRBV7-9 and TRBJ2-7; no definite D call. The CDR3 runs to 12 residues. V shed 2 bases and J shed 0 bases, with 2 bases lying between them. CDR1 and CDR2 (germline): SEHNR, FQNEAQ (reference sequence). Full variable domain (rest looked up from reference TRBV7-9 and TRBJ2-7): DTGVSQNPRHKITKRGQNVTFRCDPISEHNRLYWYRQTLGQGPEFLTYFQNEAQLEKSRLLSDRFSAERPKGSFSTLEIQRTEQGDSAMYLCASSLSSYEQYFGPGTRLTVT.

The CDR3 nucleotides read TGTGCCAGCAGTTTTCGGGGGGTGATCCACGAGCAGTACTTC. Residues: CASSFRGVIHEQYF. This rearrangement joins TRBV12-3 or TRBV12-4 to TRBJ2-7; 7 bases fit TRBD2. The CDR3 has 14 amino acids. Trimming cost V 3 bases and J 5 bases; bases outside gene matches: 7.

This clonotype has ten or more counts. The V and J genes are TRBV5-1 and TRBJ1-1; D gene ambiguous. The CDR3 runs 17 residues. Germline assignment: CDR1 SGHRS and CDR2 YFSETQ. Trimming removed 4 bases from V and 0 bases from J, with 19 bases in between. CDR3: CASSIFGASLMNTEAFF. The CDR3 bases are TGCGCCAGCAGCATTTTTGGTGCTAGCCTTATGAACACTGAAGCTTTCTTT.

This clonotype was observed at least ten times. This sequence joins TRBV12-3 or TRBV12-4 and TRBJ2-7, with 11 bases matching TRBD2. The CDR3 is 15 amino acids. The V and J ends lost 5 bases and 2 bases, in that order; junction bases with no gene match: 5. CDR3 loop: CASSPRLAGPYEQYF. The CDR3 DNA reads as TGTGCCAGCAGTCCTAGACTAGCGGGGCCCTACGAGCAGTACTTC.

This clonotype was seen a handful of times. The rearrangement links TRBV7-9 to TRBJ2-7; the D gene is possibly TRBD1 (6 bases). Germline-derived CDR1 and CDR2 are SEHNR and FQNEAQ (reference sequence). This CDR3 region has 15 residues. The V gene lost 5 bases and the J gene lost 1 base, with 15 bases spanning the gap. The CDR3 loop is CASSDVGTSSYEQYF. CDR3 sequence (DNA): TGTGCCAGCAGCGACGTGGGGACATCTTCCTACGAGCAGTACTTC.

This clonotype appeared a few times. V gene TRBV5-1 combines with J gene TRBJ2-1; TRBD2 matches 7 bases. This CDR3 comprises 15 residues. Losses at the gene ends were 4 bases for V and 3 bases for J; bases not matched to a gene: 7. CDR1 is SGHRS and CDR2 is YFSETQ in the germline V gene. The CDR3 spells CASSLAEPYYNEQFF. The CDR3 DNA is TGCGCCAGCAGCCTAGCGGAGCCTTACTACAATGAGCAGTTCTTC.

This clonotype has only a few counts. The V gene is TRBV27, the J gene TRBJ2-6; TRBD2 might be the D (6 bases). Germline V gene lookup returns CDR1 MNHEY and CDR2 SMNVEV (reference sequence). V lost 5 bases and J lost 0, with 20 bases in between. CDR3 length: 19 residues. In nucleotides, the CDR3 is TGTGCCAGCAGTACCCTTGGCCGGGACTTCAGCTCTGGGGCCAACGTCCTGACTTTC. Protein: CASSTLGRDFSSGANVLTF.